The clone carrying this TCR beta chain was seen only once. The source of the sample is a study of T cells in localized non-small cell lung cancer. TCRdb keeps only in-frame clones here, not all; method: immunoSEQ multiplex PCR. This table has approximately 76,000 clones, around 80% appearing once. The V gene's germline CDR1 is GTSNPN and CDR2 SVGIG (reference sequence). There are 16 residues in the CDR3. V trimming: 3 bases; J trimming: 5 bases; junction bases outside the gene matches: 9. The starting material was peripheral blood, obtained before any cancer treatment. The TCR was taken from a female donor older than 55 with stage I lung adenocarcinoma. The chain joins TRBV30 to TRBJ2-2; TRBD1 matches 10 bases. The CDR3 reads CAWRLAGTGATGELFF. The CDR3 nucleotides are TGTGCCTGGAGATTGGCAGGGACAGGGGCAACCGGGGAGCTGTTTTTT.